The 26 T cell receptor beta chains below come from one sample, sequenced in a study of blood T cell repertoires in COVID-19. Assay used: immunoSEQ multiplex PCR; TCRdb lists only in-frame clones, some missing. Seen here are around 260,000 clones, 91% observed once, and the top ten hold around 2.6%. Sequencing input: peripheral blood. These receptors all stem from a person in their late teens or twenties with COVID-19, enrolled during active disease.

The chain joins TRBV10-2 to TRBJ2-1; D unclear. The germline V and J ends were trimmed by 6 bases and 4 bases, with 4 bases remaining between them. Germline-derived CDR1 and CDR2 are WSHSY and SAAADI. There are 11 residues in the CDR3. The CDR3 sequence: CASSQYNEQFF. CDR3 DNA: TGCGCCAGCAGCCAATACAATGAGCAGTTCTTC.

This chain links TRBV7-3 with TRBJ2-1, with a possible D match to TRBD2 (5 bases). Germline CDR1 is SGHTA and CDR2 is FQGTGA. The CDR3 spans 15 residues. The V end was cut by 5 bases, the J end by 6 bases, with 17 bases between. CDR3 residues: CASSPGSFQVNEQFF. CDR3 nucleotides: TGTGCCAGCAGCCCGGGGTCTTTTCAGGTCAATGAGCAGTTCTTC.

The V call is TRBV7-2, the J call TRBJ2-5; D may be TRBD2 (5 bases). This CDR3 is built from 16 residues. V was pared by 3 bases and J by 5 bases, with 19 bases between. CDR1 is SGHTA and CDR2 is FQGNSA in the germline V gene. Here the CDR3 DNA reads TGTGCCAGCAGCTTTATTCGCGTAGCGACTCGCGAGACCCAGTACTTC. Translation gives CASSFIRVATRETQYF.

This clone is a singleton in its sample. V gene TRBV2 combines with J gene TRBJ2-3; D call uncertain. Looked up from germline, CDR1 is SNHLY and CDR2 is FYNNEI. Trimming cost V 7 bases and J 3 bases, with 8 bases left between them. The CDR3 has 12 amino acids. The CDR3 is CASTFGTDTQYF. In nucleotides, the CDR3 is TGTGCCAGCACCTTCGGTACAGATACGCAGTATTTT.

This chain connects TRBV29-1 to TRBJ2-7; tentatively, D is TRBD2 (5 bases). In germline, CDR1 is SQVTM, CDR2 ANQGSEA. The CDR3 is 12 residues long. V lost 4 bases to trimming and J lost 5 bases, with 12 bases between them. CDR3: CSVGLPGNEQYF. CDR3 coding DNA: TGCAGCGTTGGGTTACCCGGGAACGAGCAGTACTTC.

J is TRBJ2-5 and V is TRBV7-8; 15 nucleotides line up with TRBD2. The CDR3 covers 16 residues. The junction had 6 bases not matched to a gene; V was cut back by 5 bases and J by 5 bases. Germline loops: CDR1 SGHVS, CDR2 FQNEAQ. The CDR3, as DNA: TGTGCCAGCAGCACGGGACTAGCGGGAGGCGGGGAGACCCAGTACTTC. It translates to CASSTGLAGGGETQYF.

This rearrangement joins TRBV5-1 to TRBJ2-7, with D possibly matching TRBD1 (6 bases). The CDR3 extends over 13 amino acids. CDR1 and CDR2 from the germline V gene are SGHRS and YFSETQ. V lost 4 bases, J lost 4 bases, and 12 bases lay in between. CDR3 amino acids: CASSKDREYEQYF. The CDR3 DNA is TGCGCCAGCAGCAAGGACAGAGAATACGAGCAGTACTTC.

The CDR3 DNA sequence: TGCAGCGTTGAAATAGCGGGAGTACAAGAGACCCAGTACTTC. Protein sequence: CSVEIAGVQETQYF. The V gene is TRBV29-1, the J gene TRBJ2-5; 9 bases map to TRBD2. The CDR3 is 14 residues long. CDR1 and CDR2 (germline): SQVTM, ANQGSEA. Trimming cost V 2 bases and J 2 bases; bases outside gene matches: 3.

To note about this clone: This same CDR3 is encoded by further DNA sequences in the sample. The genes are TRBV24-1 and TRBJ1-1; no clear D gene. The CDR3 has 12 residues. V was clipped by 4 bases and J by 1 base, with 3 bases between them. Germline loops: CDR1 KGHDR, CDR2 SFDVKD. DNA for the CDR3: TGTGCCACCAGTGACAGGAACACTGAAGCTTTCTTT. Its translation is CATSDRNTEAFF.

This clone was observed a few times. J is TRBJ1-2 and V is TRBV25-1; D is perhaps TRBD1 (6 bases). This CDR3 is 12 amino acids long. V was shortened by 1 base and J by 8 bases, with 8 bases between the two germline ends. Germline assignment: CDR1 MGHDK and CDR2 SYGVNS. The CDR3: CASSELQGGYTF. The CDR3 region has the DNA TGTGCCAGCAGTGAATTACAGGGCGGCTACACCTTC.

The V gene is TRBV5-4, the J gene TRBJ1-2; 10 bases agree with TRBD1. Germline V CDR1 and CDR2: SGHNT, YYREEE (reference sequence). The CDR3 length is 14 residues. V shed 2 bases and J 7 bases; nucleotides not matched to a gene: 5. CDR3 sequence reads: CASSFETGGFGYTF. CDR3 coding DNA: TGTGCCAGCAGCTTCGAGACAGGGGGCTTTGGCTACACCTTC.

The chain carries TRBV29-1 and TRBJ2-7, with D possibly being TRBD2 (6 bases). The CDR3 runs 11 residues. V was shortened by 7 bases and J by 12 bases, with 19 bases between the two germline ends. Germline-derived CDR1 and CDR2 are SQVTM and ANQGSEA. CDR3 loop: CSAQTSGRRYF. For the CDR3, the DNA is TGCAGCGCACAGACTAGTGGGAGGAGGTACTTC.

The gene calls are TRBV5-1 and TRBJ2-2, with no clear D. Germline V gene sequence: CDR1 SGHRS, CDR2 YFSETQ. The length of the CDR3 is 12 residues. V lost 0 bases and J lost 6, with 3 bases in between. The CDR3 sequence: CASSLGAGELFF. CDR3 DNA sequence: TGCGCCAGCAGCTTGGGAGCCGGGGAGCTGTTTTTT.

J is TRBJ2-3 and V is TRBV9; D is unclear. The CDR3 spans 13 residues. In germline, CDR1 is SGDLS, CDR2 YYNGEE. V lost 2 bases and J lost 5, with 9 bases in between. Written as DNA, the CDR3 is TGTGCCAGCAGCGTCAGGTTCGAAGATACGCAGTATTTT. Translated: CASSVRFEDTQYF.

This clone showed up just a few times. Other DNA sequences of this sample code for an identical CDR3. This chain uses TRBV9 with TRBJ2-7; TRBD1 aligns across 10 bases. CDR1 is SGDLS and CDR2 is YYNGEE in the germline V gene. The trim removed 4 bases at V and 0 bases at J, leaving 4 bases unmatched. The CDR3 has 15 residues. CDR3 DNA: TGTGCCAGCAGCCCGGGACAGGGGAGCTCCTACGAGCAGTACTTC. This gives the protein CASSPGQGSSYEQYF.

This rearrangement joins TRBV6-5 to TRBJ2-1; 10 bases fit TRBD2. This CDR3 contains 16 residues. CDR1 and CDR2 from the germline V gene are MNHEY and SVGAGI. V shed 1 base and J 9 bases; nucleotides not matched to a gene: 9. CDR3 sequence: CASSYFKLAGRGEQFF. The CDR3 DNA reads TGTGCCAGCAGTTACTTCAAACTAGCGGGACGAGGTGAGCAGTTCTTC.

This clone was seen just once. The gene calls are TRBV4-1 and TRBJ2-5, with D perhaps matching TRBD1 (5 bases). V shed 1 base and J shed 8 bases, with 11 bases lying between them. The CDR3 extends over 13 amino acids. In germline, CDR1 is MGHRA, CDR2 YSYEKL. CDR3 region: CASSQGTFETQYF. In DNA form, the CDR3 reads TGCGCCAGCAGCCAAGGGACATTTGAAACCCAGTACTTC.

The chain links TRBV5-6 to TRBJ2-5, with 8 bases aligning to TRBD1. The CDR3 has 14 residues. The J segment lost 9 bases and the V segment lost 2 bases, leaving 9 bases of the junction unmatched. Germline CDR1 reads SGHDT; CDR2 reads YYEEEE. In DNA, the CDR3 is TGTGCCAGCAGCTTCACTGACAGGGGCTGGGCCCAGTACTTC. Amino acid sequence: CASSFTDRGWAQYF. Together with reference TRBV5-6 and TRBJ2-5, the CDR3 gives the full variable domain: DAGVTQSPTHLIKTRGQQVTLRCSPKSGHDTVSWYQQALGQGPQFIFQYYEEEERQRGNFPDRFSGHQFPNYSSELNVNALLLGDSALYLCASSFTDRGWAQYFGPGTRLLVL.

This chain connects TRBV2 to TRBJ2-3, with a possible D match to TRBD1 (5 bases). This CDR3 has 13 residues. The V end lost 10 bases, the J end lost 9 bases, and 20 bases lay between the germline ends. The germline gives CDR1 SNHLY, CDR2 FYNNEI. The CDR3 coding sequence is TGTGCCATCCGGGCCCAGGGTCAGGGAACGCAGTATTTT. It specifies CAIRAQGQGTQYF.

The chain links TRBV19 to TRBJ1-1, with no clear D. V lost 10 bases to trimming and J lost 6 bases, with 9 bases between them. CDR3 length: 10 residues. CDR1 is LNHDA, CDR2 SQIVND, per germline (reference sequence). CDR3 coding DNA: TGTGCCACCGGAGAGGCTGAAGCTTTCTTT. Residues: CATGEAEAFF.

V is TRBV3-1 (or the pseudogene TRBV3-2) and J is TRBJ2-2; 10 nucleotides agree with TRBD2. V shed 1 base, J shed 1 base, and the junction held 3 bases outside the gene matches. Germline V CDR1 and CDR2: LGHDT, YNNKEL (reference sequence). The CDR3 has 17 amino acids. This CDR3 is CASSQARTSGNTGELFF. The DNA of the CDR3 is TGTGCCAGCAGCCAAGCCAGGACTAGCGGGAACACCGGGGAGCTGTTTTTT.

The genes are TRBV19 and TRBJ2-1; D might be TRBD1 (5 bases). Trimming shortened V by 4 bases and J by 4 bases, and 8 bases separated the two germline ends. This CDR3 region has 13 residues. Germline loops: CDR1 LNHDA, CDR2 SQIVND (reference sequence). The CDR3 is CASSKNRYNEQFF. As DNA, the CDR3 is TGTGCCAGTAGTAAAAACAGGTACAATGAGCAGTTCTTC.

The chain employs TRBV19 and TRBJ1-1, with a weak D call TRBD1 (6 bases). This CDR3 comprises 15 residues. Looked up from germline, CDR1 is LNHDA and CDR2 is SQIVND (reference sequence). V lost 11 bases and J 1 base, leaving 20 bases between the germline ends. The CDR3 sequence is CACRQAILSNTEAFF. CDR3 nucleotide sequence: TGTGCCTGTCGACAGGCGATTCTTTCGAACACTGAAGCTTTCTTT.

The chain uses TRBV30 and TRBJ2-1, with 8 bases fitting TRBD1. Germline CDR1 is GTSNPN and CDR2 is SVGIG (reference sequence). The CDR3 is made up of 13 amino acids. V trimming: 3 bases; J trimming: 3 bases; junction bases outside the gene matches: 1. The CDR3 bases are TGTGCCTGGAGGGACAGGGTCTACAATGAGCAGTTCTTC. It specifies CAWRDRVYNEQFF.

The chain carries TRBV10-3 and TRBJ2-5; D is ambiguous. CDR1 is ENHRY and CDR2 is SYGVKD in the germline V gene. The ends were cut back, 7 bases at V and 2 bases at J, with 8 bases in the middle. The CDR3 consists of 12 residues. The CDR3 sequence is CAIMSEQETQYF. The CDR3 bases are TGTGCCATCATGAGTGAACAAGAGACCCAGTACTTC.

The V and J genes are TRBV4-1 and TRBJ1-2, with 9 bases fitting TRBD1. The CDR3 contains 19 residues. The V segment lost 6 bases and the J segment 4 bases; nucleotides outside the gene matches: 21. CDR1 is MGHRA and CDR2 is YSYEKL in the germline V gene. The CDR3 DNA is TGCGCCAGCAGTCGGGGACAGGGTACAGTAGGCGATTCGTCCTATGGCTACACCTTC. Translating gives CASSRGQGTVGDSSYGYTF.